This record covers a single T cell receptor beta chain. Its antigen is not known. After removal of 7 bases from V and 0 bases from J, the junction contained 5 bases not matched to a gene. Germline assignment: CDR1 SQVTM and CDR2 ANQGSEA. The CDR3 runs to 14 residues. These data come from a study of blood T cells in healthy people across ages. Findings of the study overall: Donor CMV infection status was unknown, possibly confounding age-related changes in expanded clonotypes. Since the PBMCs were unsorted, naive and antigen-experienced cells could not be conclusively compared.

Each donor had around 11 milliliters of peripheral blood drawn. Alongside a J-beta primer mix, a sample-barcoded 5' primer served in a second PCR lasting about 7 to 11 cycles. Every cDNA molecule carried a tag from a template-switch adaptor bearing 12 random nucleotides. MiXCR, applied by TCRdb to the 5' RACE reads, yields one record per CDR3 protein. The sample carries about 290,000 distinct CDR3 sequences, 27% recorded once. The TCR sequence derives from a woman in her 70s in good health. V is TRBV29-1 and J is TRBJ2-4; 8 positions agree with TRBD1. The sequenced sample was blood. The CDR3: CSATDREAKNIQYF. CDR3 nucleotides: TGCAGCGCTACGGACAGGGAAGCCAAAAACATTCAGTACTTC.